The rows below give T cell receptor beta chains drawn from one sample of a study of blood T cell repertoires in COVID-19. Only in-frame clones appear in the TCRdb table, and some are missing; sequencing was by immunoSEQ multiplex PCR. The sample lists about 210,000 clones; about 83% were seen once. The specimen sequenced was peripheral blood. All receptors come from a woman in her forties or fifties with acute or convalescent COVID-19. Each CDR3 is given with its conserved first and last residue.

V: TRBV19
J: TRBJ2-5
CDR3: CASSGPRAGEETQYF

V: TRBV24-1
J: TRBJ1-2
CDR3: CATSLGAPYGYTF

V: TRBV4-1
J: TRBJ2-7
CDR3: CASSQDTRGGTHEQYF

V: TRBV5-6
J: TRBJ1-5
CDR3: CASSLGGQPYQPQHF

V: TRBV29-1
J: TRBJ2-5
CDR3: CSVGETQYF

V: TRBV29-1
J: TRBJ2-1
CDR3: CSVGQGTYNEQFF

V: TRBV2
J: TRBJ2-5
CDR3: CASRGRRGSRETQYF

V: TRBV29-1
J: TRBJ1-1
CDR3: CSGRQGRGRTADTEAFF

V: TRBV19
J: TRBJ2-1
CDR3: CASSRIAGGTTYNEQFF

V: TRBV24-1
J: TRBJ1-5
CDR3: CATSDPVDSNQPQHF

V: TRBV15
J: TRBJ2-3
CDR3: CATSGPSEADTQYF

V: TRBV5-1
J: TRBJ1-2
CDR3: CASSDGLGYTF

V: TRBV5-1
J: TRBJ2-2
CDR3: CASSLLQDTGELFF

V: TRBV5-1
J: TRBJ2-3
CDR3: CASSLGLAGPTDTQYF

V: TRBV5-6
J: TRBJ1-1
CDR3: CASRMDRGLRAGTEAFF

V: TRBV28
J: TRBJ2-2
CDR3: CASSLYPGANTGELFF

V: TRBV5-1
J: TRBJ2-5
CDR3: CASSLGMDNRGETQYF

V: TRBV28
J: TRBJ2-7
CDR3: CASSPTGGLAGQYEQYF

V: TRBV30
J: TRBJ2-1
CDR3: CAWSRGLAGGGEQFF

V: TRBV18
J: TRBJ1-5
CDR3: CASSPERQGNQPQHF

V: TRBV27
J: TRBJ2-3
CDR3: CASSPIAGGGTDTQYF

V: TRBV19
J: TRBJ1-5
CDR3: CASSVQNQPQHF

V: TRBV7-2
J: TRBJ2-2
CDR3: CASSPDRAYTGELFF

V: TRBV28
J: TRBJ2-7
CDR3: CASTPTSGRAIYEQYF

V: TRBV5-1
J: TRBJ2-3
CDR3: CASSPEPRDTDTQYF

V: TRBV7-3
J: TRBJ2-5
CDR3: CASSPSPGGSQETQYF

V: TRBV27
J: TRBJ1-2
CDR3: CASSLRSQGYGYTF

V: TRBV6-5
J: TRBJ1-5
CDR3: CASSYSGSSNQPQHF

V: TRBV19
J: TRBJ2-1
CDR3: CASSRLSGGGSLNNEQFF

V: TRBV11-2
J: TRBJ1-5
CDR3: CASSFGTGINQPQHF

V: TRBV6-4
J: TRBJ2-1
CDR3: CASSDVAGGPLDEQFF

V: TRBV7-3
J: TRBJ2-1
CDR3: CASSSDGQSYNEQFF

V: TRBV5-5
J: TRBJ2-3
CDR3: CASSLQAGGSTDTQYF

V: TRBV7-2
J: TRBJ2-3
CDR3: CASSSQGPADTQYF

V: TRBV5-1
J: TRBJ2-3
CDR3: CASSLGSGLNTDTQYF